This T cell receptor (beta chain) was retrieved from a study of T cell repertoires in cytomegalovirus infection. This clonotype was detected only once. The target antigen is unknown. The CDR3 extends over 15 amino acids. Trimming cost V 2 bases and J 7 bases; bases outside gene matches: 6. Germline loops: CDR1 SGHTA, CDR2 FQGNSA. TCRdb analysed the reads with MiXCR anew, one entry per CDR3 protein. The sample includes 680,000 or so distinct CDR3 sequences, approximately 33% seen only once; the top ten take around a sixth. The rearrangement links TRBV7-2 to TRBJ2-2; 8 bases match TRBD1. This material consisted of cultured PBMCs, taken from culture after CMV antigen stimulation. This TCR derives from a human donor in good health (CMV status not recorded). Some clones in this sample may be carry-over from other donors' samples. This CDR3 is CASSLLQGVGGELFF. The CDR3 DNA sequence: TGTGCCAGCAGCTTACTACAGGGGGTCGGCGGGGAGCTGTTTTTT. Drawing the rest from reference TRBV7-2 and TRBJ2-2, the complete variable domain is GAGVSQSPSNKVTEKGKDVELRCDPISGHTALYWYRQSLGQGLEFLIYFQGNSAPDKSGLPSDRFSAERTGGSVSTLTIQRTQQEDSAVYLCASSLLQGVGGELFFGEGSRLTVL.